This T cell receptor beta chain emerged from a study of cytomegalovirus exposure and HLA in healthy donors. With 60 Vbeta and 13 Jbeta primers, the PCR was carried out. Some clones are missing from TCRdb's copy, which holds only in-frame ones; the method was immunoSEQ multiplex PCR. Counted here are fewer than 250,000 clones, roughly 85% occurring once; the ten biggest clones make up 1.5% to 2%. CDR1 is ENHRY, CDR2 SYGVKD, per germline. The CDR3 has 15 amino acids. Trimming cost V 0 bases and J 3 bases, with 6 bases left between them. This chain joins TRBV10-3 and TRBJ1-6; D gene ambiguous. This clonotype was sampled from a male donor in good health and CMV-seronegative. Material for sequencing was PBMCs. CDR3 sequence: CAISESGDYNSPLHF. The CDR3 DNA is TGTGCCATCAGTGAGTCGGGAGACTATAATTCACCCCTCCACTTT.